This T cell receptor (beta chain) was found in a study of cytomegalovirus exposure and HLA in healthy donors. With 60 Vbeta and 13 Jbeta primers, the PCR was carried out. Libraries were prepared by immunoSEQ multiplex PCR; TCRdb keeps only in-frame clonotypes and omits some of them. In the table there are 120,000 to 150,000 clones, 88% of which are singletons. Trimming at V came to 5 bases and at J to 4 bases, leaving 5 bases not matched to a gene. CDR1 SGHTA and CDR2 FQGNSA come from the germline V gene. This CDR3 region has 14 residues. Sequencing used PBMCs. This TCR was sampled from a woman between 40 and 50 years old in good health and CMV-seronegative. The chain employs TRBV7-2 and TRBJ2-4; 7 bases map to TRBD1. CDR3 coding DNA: TGTGCCAGCAGCCAGGGACAGTTAAAAAACATTCAGTACTTC. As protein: CASSQGQLKNIQYF.